This T cell receptor (beta chain) was sequenced during a study of CD8 T cells in ankylosing spondylitis. Study-level findings and limits: In ankylosing spondylitis patients, matched synovial fluid reportedly showed significant enrichment of disease-linked clones. A TCR beta motif made of several highly homologous variants seemed typical of ankylosing spondylitis blood.

Researchers built TCR beta libraries using quantitative 5'-RACE with molecular barcodes. TCRdb reprocessed the 5' RACE reads with MiXCR, giving one entry per CDR3 protein. The data contain around 10,000 distinct CDR3 sequences, 5% to 6.5% of them singletons. This CDR3 is 15 amino acids long. Germline V gene lookup returns CDR1 SGDLS and CDR2 YYNGEE. Trimming removed 4 bases from V and 5 bases from J; junction bases left unmatched: 11. Note on this clonotype: No antigen is known for it.

The specimen sequenced was blood, either unsorted or a sorted T cell fraction (not recorded which). The chain links TRBV9 to TRBJ2-5; TRBD2 matches 7 bases. The sequence was obtained from a female donor with ankylosing spondylitis or in good health (not recorded which). In DNA, the CDR3 is TGTGCCAGCAGCCCCAGCGGGGCATACGTGGAGACCCAGTACTTC. Protein product: CASSPSGAYVETQYF.